The following is a T cell receptor beta chain sequence with its context. Carrying unique molecular identifiers, the cDNA also gained a universal primer site through template switching. MiXCR, applied by TCRdb to the 5' RACE reads, yields one record per CDR3 protein. In the table there are about 520,000 distinct CDR3 sequences, around 20% of which are singletons. The sample is drawn from a study of identical twins. CDR1 SEHNR and CDR2 FQNEAQ come from the germline V gene (reference sequence). CDR3 length: 15 amino acids. Deletions cut 5 bases from V and 10 bases from J, with 18 bases between. These same records also appear under a second study, on T cells expressing NK-cell markers.

Source material: CD4+ T cells sorted from blood. The origin of this receptor is a woman between 18 and 29 years old in good health. The chain is built from TRBV7-9 and TRBJ1-6, with D perhaps matching TRBD1 (5 bases). The CDR3 sequence is CASSTENQGFSPLHF. The CDR3 DNA follows: TGTGCCAGCAGCACCGAGAATCAGGGATTCTCACCCCTCCACTTT. Full variable domain (missing parts from reference TRBV7-9 and TRBJ1-6): DTGVSQNPRHKITKRGQNVTFRCDPISEHNRLYWYRQTLGQGPEFLTYFQNEAQLEKSRLLSDRFSAERPKGSFSTLEIQRTEQGDSAMYLCASSTENQGFSPLHFGNGTRLTVT.